This T cell receptor beta chain was profiled in a study of T cell responses to AZD1222 COVID-19 vaccine. Study-wide context: The analysis combined second doses at about 4 or about 12 weeks.

Study-wide findings and caveats: Per reports, nearly half of all spike-specific TCRs target regions that are unmutated in variants.

Of note for this clone: Its antigen is unidentified.

V lost 2 bases, J lost 4 bases, and 4 bases stayed unmatched. From germline, CDR1 is KGHDR and CDR2 SFDVKD. The CDR3 contains 15 residues. The repertoire was sequenced with immunoSEQ multiplex PCR; TCRdb's copy has only in-frame clones and lacks some. Of about 92,000 clones listed, 90% are singletons. The clonotype was recovered from an adult in good health. The rearrangement links TRBV24-1 to TRBJ2-1, with 7 bases matching TRBD1. The specimen comprised peripheral blood, sampled on day 0 of AZD1222 vaccination. As DNA, the CDR3 is TGTGCCACCAGTGATTCTCCGGGACAGTACAATGAGCAGTTCTTC. Translating it yields CATSDSPGQYNEQFF.